This entry features one T cell receptor beta chain sequence. This clone was seen a handful of times. This clone's antigen is unknown. There are no base qualities to consult, and no much larger clone falls within one base. The data originate from a study of beta chain features in type 1 diabetes (dated by TCRdb to 2016 to 2019). Background for the entire study: No differences in mean age, gender distribution, total cell number or subset yield were found between patients and healthy donors. A total of under 120,000,000 sorted cells were examined across all samples, and RNA yield correlated strongly with the number of cells per subset. The study compared the TCRB repertoires of sorted circulating CD4+ T cell subsets in recently diagnosed type 1 diabetes patients with those in matched healthy donors. Naive and central memory subsets were obtained from all 28 donors, but regulatory and stem cell-like memory subsets were isolated from only 8 patients and roughly eight healthy donors.

From each donor, a single peripheral blood sample of about 100 mL on average was drawn into heparinised tubes. Using a panel that included CD45RO, CCR7, CD25, CD127, CD95 and CD27, naive, central memory, regulatory and stem cell-like memory CD4+ T cells were sorted on a BD FACSAria II. All sorted populations exceeded 95% purity. Right away, PBMCs were isolated by Lymphoprep density gradient centrifugation and were stained directly, with no culture step. To minimize batch effects, samples were stained and sorted in pairs, one healthy donor with one patient per experiment. Trimming takes 7 bases from V and 4 bases from J, and the germline ends sit 8 bases apart. The CDR3 contains 12 residues, cysteine and phenylalanine counted. Kept here is only the CDR3 DNA, which spans 36 bases and is read in frame from base 1. CDR1 and CDR2 are drawn from the germline V gene: MDHEN, SYDVKM. The entire amount of isolated RNA was reverse transcribed using the High Capacity cDNA Reverse Transcription Kit, so the sequenced TCRB transcripts were expressed ones. Deep immunoSEQ sequencing was performed on naive, central memory and regulatory T cell samples, with an average of approximately 3.9 million total reads per sample. After sorted cells were lysed in RLT buffer, RNA was extracted with DNase-treated RNeasy Micro or Mini kits, with the choice depending on cell number. To prevent cross-contamination, each cell subset was processed individually, whereas patient and healthy donor samples were processed jointly. TCRB sequences were amplified from cDNA with the immunoSEQ multiplex PCR, producing 87-bp fragments spanning the CDR3 region. Sequencing of the amplicons was performed on the Illumina HiSeq platform. The authors' analysis ran thus. Synthetic template baselines were used to correct PCR bias computationally, reads within Hamming distance 2 were collapsed, and singletons that could not be merged were discarded. Reads were aligned to IMGT to assign V, D and J genes, CDR3 length, and insertions or deletions at six rearrangement sites. Within each subset, clonotype counts were normalized to sorted cell number, and only after that were true diversity and Gini coefficients computed with the tcR R package. The overlap coefficient, calculated on TCRB nucleotide sequences, was used to quantify repertoire sharing. Out-of-frame TCRB sequences from naive cells were analyzed as a proxy for the pre-selection repertoire. Not all clones reach the TCRdb copy of this immuneACCESS table, which keeps in-frame sequences only. Checked studies attribute under half of the gap to unresolved V genes and leave the rest unexplained. V, J and clone size reflect that table, while D and trimming were determined from the DNA. The sample records approximately 240,000 clones, around 15% of which are singletons. The ten most abundant clones make up approximately 0.086% of the sample.

Overall study results and their limits: Type 1 diabetes patients showed a moderate but significant shortening of TCRB CDR3 length in all four CD4+ subsets. HLA sub-analyses involved small numbers of individuals, so any influence of HLA type on TCRB rearrangement remained unresolved. Shorter templates might be favored by PCR, yet because patient and control samples were amplified and corrected together, any such skew would affect both groups equally. Sequencing cDNA rather than genomic DNA could over-represent highly expressing activated cells, although activation and CD3 levels did not differ between groups. Patients with type 1 diabetes made fewer insertions and deleted more nucleotides at VDJ recombination sites, implying thymic rearrangement abnormalities. Naive, central memory and regulatory TCRB repertoires appeared to be more similar among patients than among healthy donors.

This clonotype was obtained from a man aged 30-40 years with type 1 diabetes. Sequencing was done on a sample of naive CD4+ T cells from blood. What this sample's cell subset or site label stands for: true naive CD4+ T cells. This receptor chain uses TRBV28 and TRBJ2-1; too little of a D gene remains to name it. The sequence in DNA is TGTGCCAGCACCCCAGGATACAATGAGCAGTTCTTC. This translates into CASTPGYNEQFF.